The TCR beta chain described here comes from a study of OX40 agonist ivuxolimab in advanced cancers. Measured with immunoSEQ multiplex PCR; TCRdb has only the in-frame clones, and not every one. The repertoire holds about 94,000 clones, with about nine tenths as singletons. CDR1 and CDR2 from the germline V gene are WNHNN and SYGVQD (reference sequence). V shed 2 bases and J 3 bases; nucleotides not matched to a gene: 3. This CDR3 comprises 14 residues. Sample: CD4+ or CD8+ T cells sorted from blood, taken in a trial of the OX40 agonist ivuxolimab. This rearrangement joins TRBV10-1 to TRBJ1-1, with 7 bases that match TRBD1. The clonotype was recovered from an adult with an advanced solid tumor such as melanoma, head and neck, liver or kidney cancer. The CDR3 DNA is TGCGCCAGCAGTGAGCTCAGGGGGGACACTGAAGCTTTCTTT. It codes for CASSELRGDTEAFF.